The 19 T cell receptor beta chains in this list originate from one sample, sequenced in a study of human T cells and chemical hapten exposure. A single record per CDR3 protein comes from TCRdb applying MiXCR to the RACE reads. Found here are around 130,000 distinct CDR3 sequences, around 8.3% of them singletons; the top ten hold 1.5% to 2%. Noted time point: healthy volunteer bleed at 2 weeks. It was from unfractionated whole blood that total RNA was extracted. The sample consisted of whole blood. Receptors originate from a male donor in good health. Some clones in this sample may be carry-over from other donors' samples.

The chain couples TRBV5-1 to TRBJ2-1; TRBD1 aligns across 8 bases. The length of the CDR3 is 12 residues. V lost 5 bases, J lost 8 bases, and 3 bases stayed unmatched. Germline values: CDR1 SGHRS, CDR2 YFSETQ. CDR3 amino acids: CASRTGDDEQFF. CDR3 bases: TGCGCCAGCAGGACAGGGGATGATGAGCAGTTCTTC.

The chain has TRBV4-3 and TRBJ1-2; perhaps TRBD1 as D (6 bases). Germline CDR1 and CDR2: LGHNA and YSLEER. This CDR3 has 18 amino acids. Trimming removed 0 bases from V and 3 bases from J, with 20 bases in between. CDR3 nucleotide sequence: TGCGCCAGCAGCCAAGAAGGGGGGACATGGAATACCGACTATGGCTACACCTTC. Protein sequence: CASSQEGGTWNTDYGYTF.

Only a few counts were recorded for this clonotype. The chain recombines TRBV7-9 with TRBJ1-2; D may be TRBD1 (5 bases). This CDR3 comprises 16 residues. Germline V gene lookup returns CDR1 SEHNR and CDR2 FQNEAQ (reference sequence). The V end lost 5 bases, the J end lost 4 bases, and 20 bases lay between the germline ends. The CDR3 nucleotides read TGTGCCAGCAGCCCCGAAGGGGCGGAGGATCTCTATGGCTACACCTTC. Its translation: CASSPEGAEDLYGYTF.

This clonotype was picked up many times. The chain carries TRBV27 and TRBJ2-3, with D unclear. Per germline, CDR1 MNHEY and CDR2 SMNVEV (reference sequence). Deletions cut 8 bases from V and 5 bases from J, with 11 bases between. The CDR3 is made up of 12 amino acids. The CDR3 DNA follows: TGTGCCAGCTTTAGGGCTGGAGATACGCAGTATTTT. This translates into CASFRAGDTQYF.

The CDR3 bases are TGTGCCATCAGTCCCGGGACAGGGATTGATGAGCAGTTCTTC. It specifies CAISPGTGIDEQFF. This sequence joins TRBV10-3 and TRBJ2-1, with 9 bases lining up with TRBD1. CDR1 and CDR2 (germline): ENHRY, SYGVKD. The CDR3 is made up of 14 amino acids. The J segment lost 8 bases and the V segment lost 5 bases, leaving 7 bases of the junction unmatched.

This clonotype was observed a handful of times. For the CDR3, the DNA is TGCAGTGCTAGAGATTGGACTAGCGGGAGTAATGAGCAGTTCTTC. Encoded protein: CSARDWTSGSNEQFF. This chain uses TRBV20-1 with TRBJ2-1; 13 bases agree with TRBD2. The CDR3 covers 15 residues. Trimming cost V 0 bases and J 7 bases; bases outside gene matches: 3. The germline CDR1 and CDR2 sequences are DFQATT and SNEGSKA (reference sequence).

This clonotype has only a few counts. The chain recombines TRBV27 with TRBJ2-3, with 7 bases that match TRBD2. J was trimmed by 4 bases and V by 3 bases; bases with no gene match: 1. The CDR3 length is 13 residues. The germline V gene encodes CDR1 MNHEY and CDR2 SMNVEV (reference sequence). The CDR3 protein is CASSFAGADTQYF. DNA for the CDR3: TGTGCCAGCAGTTTTGCGGGGGCAGATACGCAGTATTTT.

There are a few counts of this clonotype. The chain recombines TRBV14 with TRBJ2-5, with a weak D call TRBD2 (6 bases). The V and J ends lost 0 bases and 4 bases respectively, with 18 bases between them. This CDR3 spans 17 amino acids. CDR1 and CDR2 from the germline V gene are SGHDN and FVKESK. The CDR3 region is CASSQDLSGGEGETQYF. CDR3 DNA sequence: TGTGCCAGCAGCCAAGATCTGAGCGGAGGGGAAGGAGAGACCCAGTACTTC.

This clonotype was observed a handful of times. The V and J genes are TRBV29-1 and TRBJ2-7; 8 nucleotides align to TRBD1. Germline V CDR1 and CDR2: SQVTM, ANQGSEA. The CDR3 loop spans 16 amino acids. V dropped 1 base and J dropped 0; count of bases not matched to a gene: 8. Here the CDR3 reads CSVEGGTGGPSYEQYF. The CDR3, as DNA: TGCAGCGTTGAAGGGGGGACAGGAGGTCCCTCCTACGAGCAGTACTTC.

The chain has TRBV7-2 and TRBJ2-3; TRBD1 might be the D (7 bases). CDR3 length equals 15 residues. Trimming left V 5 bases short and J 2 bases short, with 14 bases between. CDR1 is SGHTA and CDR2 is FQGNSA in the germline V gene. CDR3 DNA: TGTGCCAGCAGCCGCCAGGGGGGAGACACAGATACGCAGTATTTT. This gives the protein CASSRQGGDTDTQYF.

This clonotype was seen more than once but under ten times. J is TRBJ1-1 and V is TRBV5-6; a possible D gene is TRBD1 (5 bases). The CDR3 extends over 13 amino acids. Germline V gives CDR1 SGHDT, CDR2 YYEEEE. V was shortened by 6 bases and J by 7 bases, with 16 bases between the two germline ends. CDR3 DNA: TGTGCCAGCACCGCCGACCGACAGCTTGAAGCTTTCTTT. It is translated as CASTADRQLEAFF. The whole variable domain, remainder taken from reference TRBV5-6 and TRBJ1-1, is DAGVTQSPTHLIKTRGQQVTLRCSPKSGHDTVSWYQQALGQGPQFIFQYYEEEERQRGNFPDRFSGHQFPNYSSELNVNALLLGDSALYLCASTADRQLEAFFGQGTRLTVV.

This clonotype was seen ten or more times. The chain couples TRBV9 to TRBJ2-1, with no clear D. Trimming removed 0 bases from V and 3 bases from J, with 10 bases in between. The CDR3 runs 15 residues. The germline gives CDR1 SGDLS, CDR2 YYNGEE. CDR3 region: CASSVGSRNYNEQFF. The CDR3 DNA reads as TGTGCCAGCAGCGTAGGCAGCAGGAACTACAATGAGCAGTTCTTC.

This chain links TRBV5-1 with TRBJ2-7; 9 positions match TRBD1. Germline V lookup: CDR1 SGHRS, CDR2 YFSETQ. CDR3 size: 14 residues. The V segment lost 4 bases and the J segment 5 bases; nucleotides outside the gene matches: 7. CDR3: CASSAGTGYNEQYF. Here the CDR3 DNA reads TGCGCCAGCAGCGCAGGGACAGGGTATAACGAGCAGTACTTC.

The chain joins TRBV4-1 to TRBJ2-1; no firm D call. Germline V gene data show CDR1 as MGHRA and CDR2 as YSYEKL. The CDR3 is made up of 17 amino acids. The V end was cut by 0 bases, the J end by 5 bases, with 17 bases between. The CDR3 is CASSQEAQTVTNNEQFF. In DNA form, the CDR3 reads TGCGCCAGCAGCCAAGAAGCCCAGACGGTGACCAACAATGAGCAGTTCTTC.

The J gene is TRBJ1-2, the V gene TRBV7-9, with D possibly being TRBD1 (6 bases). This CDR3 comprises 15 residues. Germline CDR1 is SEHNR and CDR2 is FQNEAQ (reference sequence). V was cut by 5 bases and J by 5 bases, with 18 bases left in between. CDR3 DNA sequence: TGTGCCAGCAGCCCACTGGACAGATCCGGATATGGCTACACCTTC. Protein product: CASSPLDRSGYGYTF.

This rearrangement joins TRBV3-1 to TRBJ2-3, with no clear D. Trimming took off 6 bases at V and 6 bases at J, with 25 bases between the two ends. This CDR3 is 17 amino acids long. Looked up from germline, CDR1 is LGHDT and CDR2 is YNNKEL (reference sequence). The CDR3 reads CASSPQLSLYRSDTQYF. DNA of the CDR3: TGTGCCAGCAGTCCCCAGCTTTCCCTGTACCGTTCGGATACGCAGTATTTT.

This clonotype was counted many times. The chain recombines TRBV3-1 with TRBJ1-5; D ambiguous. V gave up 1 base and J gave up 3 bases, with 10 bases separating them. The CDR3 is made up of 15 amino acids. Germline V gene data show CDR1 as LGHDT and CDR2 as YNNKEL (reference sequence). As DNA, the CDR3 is TGTGCCAGCAGCCAAGGAGGTGGTAACAATCAGCCCCAGCATTTT. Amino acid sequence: CASSQGGGNNQPQHF.

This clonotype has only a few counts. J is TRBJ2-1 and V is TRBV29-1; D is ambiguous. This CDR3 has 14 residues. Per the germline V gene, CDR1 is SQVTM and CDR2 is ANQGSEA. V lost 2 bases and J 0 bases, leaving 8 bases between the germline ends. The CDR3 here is CSVERFSSYNEQFF. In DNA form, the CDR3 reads TGCAGCGTTGAAAGGTTTAGCTCCTACAATGAGCAGTTCTTC.

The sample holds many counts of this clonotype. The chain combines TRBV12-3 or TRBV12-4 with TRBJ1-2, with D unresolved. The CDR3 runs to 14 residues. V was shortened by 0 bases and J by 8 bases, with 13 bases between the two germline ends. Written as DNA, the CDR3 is TGTGCCAGCAGTTTAGCGCCCCTTACCGGCGGCTACACCTTC. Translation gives CASSLAPLTGGYTF.